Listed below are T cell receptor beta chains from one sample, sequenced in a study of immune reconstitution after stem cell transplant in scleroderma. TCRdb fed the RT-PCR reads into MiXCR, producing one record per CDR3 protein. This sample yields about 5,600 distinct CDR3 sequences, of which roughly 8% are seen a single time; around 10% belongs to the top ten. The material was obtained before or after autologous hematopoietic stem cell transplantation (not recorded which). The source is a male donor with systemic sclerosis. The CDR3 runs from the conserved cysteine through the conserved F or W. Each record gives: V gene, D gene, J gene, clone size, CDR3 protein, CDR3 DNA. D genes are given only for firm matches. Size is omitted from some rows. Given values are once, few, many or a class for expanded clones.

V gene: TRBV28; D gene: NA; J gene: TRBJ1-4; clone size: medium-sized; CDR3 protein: CASSFSPAGVATNEKLFF; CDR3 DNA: TGTGCCAGCAGTTTCTCCCCGGCAGGCGTTGCAACTAATGAAAAACTGTTTTTT
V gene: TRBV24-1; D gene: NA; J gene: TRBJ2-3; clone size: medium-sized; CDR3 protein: CATSDIRQDTQYF; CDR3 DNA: TGTGCCACCAGTGATATCCGACAGGATACGCAGTATTTT
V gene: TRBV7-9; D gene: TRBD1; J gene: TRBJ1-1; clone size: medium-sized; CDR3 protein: CASRSLPFGQGNTEAFF; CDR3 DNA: TGTGCCAGCCGATCCCTCCCCTTTGGACAGGGGAACACTGAAGCTTTCTTT
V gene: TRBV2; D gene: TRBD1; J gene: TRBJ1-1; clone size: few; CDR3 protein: CASSETGVYTEAFF; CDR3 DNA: TGTGCCAGCAGTGAGACAGGGGTGTATACTGAAGCTTTCTTT
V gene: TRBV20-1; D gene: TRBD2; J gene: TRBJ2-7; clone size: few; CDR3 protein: CSAKGLAGSYEQYF; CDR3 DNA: TGCAGTGCTAAGGGACTAGCGGGATCCTACGAGCAGTACTTC
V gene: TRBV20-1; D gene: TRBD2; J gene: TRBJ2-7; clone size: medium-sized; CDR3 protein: CSASRLWRETFDEQYF; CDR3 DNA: TGCAGTGCTAGTAGGCTTTGGCGGGAGACTTTCGACGAGCAGTACTTC
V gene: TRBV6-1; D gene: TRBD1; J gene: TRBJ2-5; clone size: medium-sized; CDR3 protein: CASTNYPLTGRKETQYF; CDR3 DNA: TGTGCCAGCACCAACTACCCTCTGACAGGGAGAAAAGAGACCCAGTACTTC
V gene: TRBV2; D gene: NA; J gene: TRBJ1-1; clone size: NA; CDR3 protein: CSGMNTEAFF; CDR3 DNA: TGTTCGGGGATGAACACTGAAGCCTTCTTT
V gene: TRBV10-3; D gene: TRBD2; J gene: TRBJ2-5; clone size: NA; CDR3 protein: CAISEPVAGAGETQYF; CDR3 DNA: TGTGCCATCAGTGAGCCAGTAGCGGGAGCGGGGGAGACCCAGTACTTC
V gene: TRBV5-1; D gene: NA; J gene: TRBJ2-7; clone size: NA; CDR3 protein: CASSLGLTGSYEQYF; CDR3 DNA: TGCGCCAGCAGCTTGGGACTAACCGGCTCCTACGAGCAGTACTTC
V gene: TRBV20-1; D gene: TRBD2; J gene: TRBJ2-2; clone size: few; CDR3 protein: CSATGLTNTGELFF; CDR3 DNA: TGCAGTGCCACGGGACTAACGAACACCGGGGAGCTGTTTTTT
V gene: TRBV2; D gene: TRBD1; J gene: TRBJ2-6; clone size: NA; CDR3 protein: CASSEGDRGANVLTF; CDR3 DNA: TGTGCCAGCAGTGAGGGGGACAGGGGGGCCAACGTCCTGACTTTC
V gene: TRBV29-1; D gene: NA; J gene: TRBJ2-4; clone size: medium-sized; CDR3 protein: CSVVVAPPAKNIQYF; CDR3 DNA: TGCAGCGTTGTAGTGGCCCCCCCGGCCAAAAACATTCAGTACTTC
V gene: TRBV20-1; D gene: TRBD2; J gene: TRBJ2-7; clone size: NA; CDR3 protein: CSARDRGSGAYEQYF; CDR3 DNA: TGCAGTGCTAGAGATCGGGGCAGCGGGGCCTACGAGCAGTACTTC
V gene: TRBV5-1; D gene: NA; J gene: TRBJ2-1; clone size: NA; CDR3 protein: CASSLEWGPSYNEQFF; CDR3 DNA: TGCGCCAGCAGCTTGGAATGGGGGCCCTCCTACAATGAGCAGTTCTTC
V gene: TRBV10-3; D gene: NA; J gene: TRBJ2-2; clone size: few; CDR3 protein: CAISVFRIAGELFF; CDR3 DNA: TGTGCCATCAGTGTCTTCCGGATTGCCGGGGAGCTGTTTTTT
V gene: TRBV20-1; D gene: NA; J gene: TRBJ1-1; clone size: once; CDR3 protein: CSASGMNTEAFF; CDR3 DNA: TGCAGTGCTAGCGGTATGAACACTGAAGCTTTCTTT
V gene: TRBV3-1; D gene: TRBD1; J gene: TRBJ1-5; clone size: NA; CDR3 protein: CASSQGTGVGQPQHF; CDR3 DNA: TGTGCCAGCAGCCAAGGGACAGGGGTTGGACAGCCCCAGCATTTT
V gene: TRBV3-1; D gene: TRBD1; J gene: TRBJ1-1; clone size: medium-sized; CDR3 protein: CASSHSRTGAPGTEAFF; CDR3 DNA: TGTGCCAGCAGCCACTCCCGCACAGGGGCGCCGGGCACTGAAGCTTTCTTT
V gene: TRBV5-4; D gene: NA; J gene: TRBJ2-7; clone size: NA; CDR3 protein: CASSPGPEATYEQYF; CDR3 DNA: TGTGCCAGCAGCCCTGGACCGGAGGCCACCTACGAGCAGTACTTC
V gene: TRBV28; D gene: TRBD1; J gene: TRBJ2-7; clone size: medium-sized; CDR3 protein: CASSYPDRFYEQYF; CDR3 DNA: TGTGCCAGCAGTTACCCGGACAGGTTCTACGAGCAGTACTTC
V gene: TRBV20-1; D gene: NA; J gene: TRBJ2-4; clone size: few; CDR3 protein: CSARPAPWDIQYF; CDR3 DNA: TGCAGTGCTAGACCGGCCCCATGGGACATTCAGTACTTC
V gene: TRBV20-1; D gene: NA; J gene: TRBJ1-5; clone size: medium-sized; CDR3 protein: CSASWSLNQPQHF; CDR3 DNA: TGCAGTGCTTCCTGGAGCCTTAATCAGCCCCAGCATTTT
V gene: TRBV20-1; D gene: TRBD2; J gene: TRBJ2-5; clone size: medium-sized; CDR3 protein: CSARNLAGGQETQYF; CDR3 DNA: TGCAGTGCTAGAAACCTAGCGGGGGGGCAGGAGACCCAGTACTTC
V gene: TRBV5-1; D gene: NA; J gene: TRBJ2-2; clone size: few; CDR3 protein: CASRRGQNTGELFF; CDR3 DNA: TGCGCCAGCAGACGGGGACAAAACACCGGGGAGCTGTTTTTT
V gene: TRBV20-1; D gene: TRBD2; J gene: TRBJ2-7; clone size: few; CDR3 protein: CSARDYVGTRISEQYF; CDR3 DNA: TGCAGTGCTAGAGATTATGTCGGGACTAGAATCAGCGAGCAGTACTTC
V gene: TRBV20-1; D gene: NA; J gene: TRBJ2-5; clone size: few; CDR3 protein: CSARDRVGTERRRQETQYF; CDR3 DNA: TGCAGTGCTAGAGATCGGGTGGGGACGGAAAGGCGAAGACAAGAGACCCAGTACTTC
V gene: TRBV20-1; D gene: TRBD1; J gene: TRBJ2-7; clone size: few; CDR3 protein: CSVSSQGHYENEQYF; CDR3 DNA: TGCAGTGTCAGCTCACAGGGGCATTACGAGAACGAGCAGTACTTC
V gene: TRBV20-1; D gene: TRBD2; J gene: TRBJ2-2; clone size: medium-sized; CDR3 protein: CSARDRARRTSNTGELFF; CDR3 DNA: TGCAGTGCTAGAGATCGGGCTCGTCGGACTAGCAACACCGGGGAGCTGTTTTTT
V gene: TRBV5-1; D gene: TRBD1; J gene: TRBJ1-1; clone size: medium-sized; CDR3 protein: CASSRDRPTSEAFF; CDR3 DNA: TGCGCCAGCAGCCGGGACAGGCCCACATCCGAAGCTTTCTTT
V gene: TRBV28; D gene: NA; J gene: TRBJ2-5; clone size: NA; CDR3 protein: CASSFRQGPETQYF; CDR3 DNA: TGTGCCAGCAGTTTTCGGCAGGGACCCGAGACCCAGTACTTC